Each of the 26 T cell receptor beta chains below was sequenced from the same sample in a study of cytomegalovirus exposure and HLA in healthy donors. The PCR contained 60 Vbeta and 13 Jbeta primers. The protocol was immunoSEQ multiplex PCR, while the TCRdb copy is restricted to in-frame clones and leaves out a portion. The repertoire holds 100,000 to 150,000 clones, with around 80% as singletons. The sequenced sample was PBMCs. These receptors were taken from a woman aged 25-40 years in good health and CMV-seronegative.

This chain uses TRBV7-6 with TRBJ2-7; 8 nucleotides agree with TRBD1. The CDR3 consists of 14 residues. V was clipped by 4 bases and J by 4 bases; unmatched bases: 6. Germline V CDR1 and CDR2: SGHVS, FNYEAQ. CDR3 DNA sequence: TGTGCCAGCAGCTCAGGACAGGGAATTTACGAGCAGTACTTC. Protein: CASSSGQGIYEQYF.

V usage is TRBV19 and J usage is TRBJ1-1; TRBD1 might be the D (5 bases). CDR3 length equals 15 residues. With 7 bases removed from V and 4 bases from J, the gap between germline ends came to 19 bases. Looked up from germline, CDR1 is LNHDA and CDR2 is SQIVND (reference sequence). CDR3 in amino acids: CASNDLGRAATEAFF. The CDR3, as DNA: TGTGCCAGTAACGACCTAGGCAGGGCTGCCACTGAAGCTTTCTTT.

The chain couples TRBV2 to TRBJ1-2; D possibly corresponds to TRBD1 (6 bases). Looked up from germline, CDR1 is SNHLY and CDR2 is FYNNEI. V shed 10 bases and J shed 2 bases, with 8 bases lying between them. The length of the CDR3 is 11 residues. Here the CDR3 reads CAITGNYGYTF. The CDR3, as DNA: TGTGCCATTACAGGGAACTATGGCTACACCTTC.

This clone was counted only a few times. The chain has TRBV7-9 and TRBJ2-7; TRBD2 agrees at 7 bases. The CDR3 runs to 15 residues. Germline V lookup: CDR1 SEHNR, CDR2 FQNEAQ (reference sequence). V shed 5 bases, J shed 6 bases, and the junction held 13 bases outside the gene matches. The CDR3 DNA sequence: TGTGCCAGCAGCCCAACTTGGGGAGGGACCCCCGAGCAGTACTTC. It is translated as CASSPTWGGTPEQYF.

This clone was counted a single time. CDR3 bases: TGTGCCAGCAGTGACTACCGGACAGAGGTAGGAAACACCATATATTTT. Encoded protein: CASSDYRTEVGNTIYF. The chain carries TRBV25-1 and TRBJ1-3; TRBD1 might be the D (6 bases). The V end was cut by 3 bases, the J end by 4 bases, with 16 bases between. Germline lookup yields CDR1 MGHDK and CDR2 SYGVNS. This CDR3 contains 16 residues. Supplemented by reference TRBV25-1 and TRBJ1-3, the full variable domain reads EADIYQTPRYLVIGTGKKITLECSQTMGHDKMYWYQQDPGMELHLIHYSYGVNSTEKGDLSSESTVSRIRTEHFPLTLESARPSHTSQYLCASSDYRTEVGNTIYFGEGSWLTVV.

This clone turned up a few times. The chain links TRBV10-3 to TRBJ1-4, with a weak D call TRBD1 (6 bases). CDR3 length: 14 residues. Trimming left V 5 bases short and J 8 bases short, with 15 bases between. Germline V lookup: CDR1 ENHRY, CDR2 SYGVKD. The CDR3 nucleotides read TGTGCCATCAGTCGGGACACGTCTCGGGAAAAACTGTTTTTT. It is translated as CAISRDTSREKLFF.

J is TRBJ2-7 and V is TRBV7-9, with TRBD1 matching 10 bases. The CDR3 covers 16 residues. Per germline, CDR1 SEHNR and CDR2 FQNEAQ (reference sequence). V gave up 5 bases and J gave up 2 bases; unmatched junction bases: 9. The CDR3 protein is CASSEPGQGTPYEQYF. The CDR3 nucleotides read TGTGCCAGCAGCGAACCGGGACAGGGGACCCCCTACGAGCAGTACTTC.

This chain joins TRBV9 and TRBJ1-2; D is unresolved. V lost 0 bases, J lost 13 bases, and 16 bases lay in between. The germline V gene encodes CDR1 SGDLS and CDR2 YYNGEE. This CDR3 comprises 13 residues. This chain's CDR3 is CASSVGGREAITF. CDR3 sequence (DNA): TGTGCCAGCAGCGTAGGAGGACGGGAGGCTATCACCTTC.

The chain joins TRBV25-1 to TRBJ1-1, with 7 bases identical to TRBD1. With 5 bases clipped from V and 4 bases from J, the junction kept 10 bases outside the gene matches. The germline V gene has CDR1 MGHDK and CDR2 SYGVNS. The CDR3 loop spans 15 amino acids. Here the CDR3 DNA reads TGTGCCAGCAGTCACAGGGGCGGATTGGGCACTGAAGCTTTCTTT. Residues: CASSHRGGLGTEAFF.

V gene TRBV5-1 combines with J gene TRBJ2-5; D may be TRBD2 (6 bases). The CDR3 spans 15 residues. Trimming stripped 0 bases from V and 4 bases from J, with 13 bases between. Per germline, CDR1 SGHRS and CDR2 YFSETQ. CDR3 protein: CASSLVGGSRETQYF. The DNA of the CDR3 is TGCGCCAGCAGCTTGGTCGGGGGTTCAAGAGAGACCCAGTACTTC.

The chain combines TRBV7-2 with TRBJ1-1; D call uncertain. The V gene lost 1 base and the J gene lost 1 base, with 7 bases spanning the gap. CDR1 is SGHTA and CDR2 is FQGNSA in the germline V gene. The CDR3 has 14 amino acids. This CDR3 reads CASSLVYRNTEAFF. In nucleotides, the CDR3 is TGTGCCAGCAGCTTAGTTTACAGGAACACTGAAGCTTTCTTT.

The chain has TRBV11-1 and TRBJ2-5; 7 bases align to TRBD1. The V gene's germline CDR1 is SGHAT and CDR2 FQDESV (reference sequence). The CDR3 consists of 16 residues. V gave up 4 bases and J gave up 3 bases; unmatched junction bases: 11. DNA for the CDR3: TGTGCCAGCAGCTCATTGGGACAGATTCGGGAAGAGACCCAGTACTTC. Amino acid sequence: CASSSLGQIREETQYF.

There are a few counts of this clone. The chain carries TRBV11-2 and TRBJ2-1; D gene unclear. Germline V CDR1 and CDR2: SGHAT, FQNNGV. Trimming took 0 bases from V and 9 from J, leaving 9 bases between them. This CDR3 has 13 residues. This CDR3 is CASSLDLVGEQFF. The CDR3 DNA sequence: TGTGCCAGCAGCTTAGATCTAGTCGGTGAGCAGTTCTTC.

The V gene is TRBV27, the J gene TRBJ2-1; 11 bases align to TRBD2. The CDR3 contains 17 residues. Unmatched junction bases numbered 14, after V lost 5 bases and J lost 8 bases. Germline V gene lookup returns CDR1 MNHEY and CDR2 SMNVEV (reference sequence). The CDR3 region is CASSLGLAGTIYDEQFF. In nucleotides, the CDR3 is TGTGCCAGCAGTCTCGGACTAGCGGGCACCATATACGATGAGCAGTTCTTC.

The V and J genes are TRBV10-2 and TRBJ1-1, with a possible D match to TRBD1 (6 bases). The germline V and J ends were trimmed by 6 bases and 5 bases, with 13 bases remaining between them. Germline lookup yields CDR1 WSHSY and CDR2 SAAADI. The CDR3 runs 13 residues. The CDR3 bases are TGCGCCAGCAGAGACAGGCCCACTACTGAAGCTTTCTTT. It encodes CASRDRPTTEAFF.

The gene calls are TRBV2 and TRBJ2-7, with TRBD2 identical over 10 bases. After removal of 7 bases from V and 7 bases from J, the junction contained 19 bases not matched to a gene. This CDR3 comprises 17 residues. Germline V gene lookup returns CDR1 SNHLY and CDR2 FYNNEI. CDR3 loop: CASIGLAGASTQGEQYF. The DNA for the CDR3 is TGTGCCAGCATTGGGCTAGCGGGGGCCTCAACCCAAGGTGAGCAGTACTTC.

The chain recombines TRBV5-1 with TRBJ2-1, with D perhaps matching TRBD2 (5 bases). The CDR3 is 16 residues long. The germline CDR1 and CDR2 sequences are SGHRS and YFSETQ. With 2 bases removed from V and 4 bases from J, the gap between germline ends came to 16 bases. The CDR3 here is CASSFPGGLYYNEQFF. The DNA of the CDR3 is TGCGCCAGCAGCTTCCCTGGAGGCCTCTATTACAATGAGCAGTTCTTC.

CDR3 sequence reads: CASSKAYRERGYTF. In nucleotides, the CDR3 is TGTGCCAGCAGCAAAGCTTACAGGGAAAGAGGCTACACCTTC. This chain links TRBV21-1 with TRBJ1-2; TRBD1, the table's D call, lacks a check against the DNA. TRBV21-1 is a known pseudogene. The CDR3 runs 14 residues.

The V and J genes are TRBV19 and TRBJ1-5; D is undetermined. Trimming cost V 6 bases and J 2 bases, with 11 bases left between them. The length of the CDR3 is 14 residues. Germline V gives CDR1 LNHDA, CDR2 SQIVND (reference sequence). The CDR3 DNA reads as TGTGCCAGTAGAATGGACTGGGGCAATCAGCCCCAGCATTTT. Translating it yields CASRMDWGNQPQHF.

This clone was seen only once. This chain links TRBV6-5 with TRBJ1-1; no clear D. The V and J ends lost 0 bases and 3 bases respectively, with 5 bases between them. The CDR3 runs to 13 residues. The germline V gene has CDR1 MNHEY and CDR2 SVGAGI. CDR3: CASSYSYYTEAFF. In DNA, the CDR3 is TGTGCCAGCAGTTACTCTTACTACACTGAAGCTTTCTTT.

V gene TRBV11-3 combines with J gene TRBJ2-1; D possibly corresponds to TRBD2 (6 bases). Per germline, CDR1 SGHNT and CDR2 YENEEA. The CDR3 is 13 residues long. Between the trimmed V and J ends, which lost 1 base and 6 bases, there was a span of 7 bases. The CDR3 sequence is CASSLAGGNEQFF. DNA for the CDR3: TGTGCCAGCAGCTTAGCCGGGGGCAATGAGCAGTTCTTC.

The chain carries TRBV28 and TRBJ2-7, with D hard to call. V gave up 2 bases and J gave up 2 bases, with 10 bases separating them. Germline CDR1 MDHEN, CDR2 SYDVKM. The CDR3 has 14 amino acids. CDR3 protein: CASSLGVLAYEQYF. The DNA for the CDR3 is TGTGCCAGCAGTTTAGGCGTCCTAGCCTACGAGCAGTACTTC. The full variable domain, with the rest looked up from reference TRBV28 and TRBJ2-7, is DVKVTQSSRYLVKRTGEKVFLECVQDMDHENMFWYRQDPGLGLRLIYFSYDVKMKEKGDIPEGYSVSREKKERFSLILESASTNQTSMYLCASSLGVLAYEQYFGPGTRLTVT.

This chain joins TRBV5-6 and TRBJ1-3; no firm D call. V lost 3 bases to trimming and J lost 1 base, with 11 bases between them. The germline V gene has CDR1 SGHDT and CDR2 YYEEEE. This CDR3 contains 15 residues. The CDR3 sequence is CASSSPSTSGNTIYF. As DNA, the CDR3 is TGTGCCAGCAGCTCCCCTTCTACTTCTGGAAACACCATATATTTT.

CDR3 nucleotide sequence: TGTGCCAGCAGGTACGCCGGGACAGGGGGCTACGAGCAGTACTTC. The encoded protein is CASRYAGTGGYEQYF. This chain joins TRBV6-5 and TRBJ2-5; 11 bases are shared with TRBD1. The tail of the sequence fits TRBJ2-7 better, so the J call may be wrong. The CDR3 is made up of 15 amino acids. Germline assignment: CDR1 MNHEY and CDR2 SVGAGI.

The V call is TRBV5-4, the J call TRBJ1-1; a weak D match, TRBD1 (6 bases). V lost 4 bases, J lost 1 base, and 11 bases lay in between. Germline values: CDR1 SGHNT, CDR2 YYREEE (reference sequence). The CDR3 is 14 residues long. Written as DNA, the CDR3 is TGTGCCAGCAGCCTTCCCAGGGGGAACACTGAAGCTTTCTTT. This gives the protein CASSLPRGNTEAFF.

The CDR3 reads CASTPQGLGGYTF. CDR3 nucleotides: TGTGCCAGTACCCCCCAGGGTTTGGGTGGCTACACCTTC. The J gene is TRBJ1-2, the V gene TRBV19; a possible D gene is TRBD1 (5 bases). The CDR3 is 13 amino acids. V lost 7 bases and J lost 7, with 16 bases in between. The germline gives CDR1 LNHDA, CDR2 SQIVND (reference sequence).